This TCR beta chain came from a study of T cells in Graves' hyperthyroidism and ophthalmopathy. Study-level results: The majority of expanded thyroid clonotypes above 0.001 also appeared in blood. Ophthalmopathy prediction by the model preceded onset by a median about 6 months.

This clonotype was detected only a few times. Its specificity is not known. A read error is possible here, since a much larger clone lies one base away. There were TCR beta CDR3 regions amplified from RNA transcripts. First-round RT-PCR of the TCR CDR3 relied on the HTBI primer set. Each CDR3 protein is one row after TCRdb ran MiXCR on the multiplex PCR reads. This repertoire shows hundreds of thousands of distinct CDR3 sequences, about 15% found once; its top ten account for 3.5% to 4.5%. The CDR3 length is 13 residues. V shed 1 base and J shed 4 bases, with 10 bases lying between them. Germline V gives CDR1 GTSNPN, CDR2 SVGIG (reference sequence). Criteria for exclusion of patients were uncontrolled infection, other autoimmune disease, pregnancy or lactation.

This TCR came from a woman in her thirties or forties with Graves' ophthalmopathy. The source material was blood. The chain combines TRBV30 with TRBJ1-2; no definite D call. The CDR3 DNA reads TGTGCCTGGAGTGAAGGACCGACCTATGGCTACACCTTC. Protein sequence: CAWSEGPTYGYTF. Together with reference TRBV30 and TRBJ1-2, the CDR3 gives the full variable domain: SQTIHQWPATLVQPVGSPLSLECTVEGTSNPNLYWYRQAAGRGLQLLFYSVGIGQISSEVPQNLSASRPQDRQFILSSKKLLLSDSGFYLCAWSEGPTYGYTFGSGTRLTVV.